One and the same sample provided the 24 T cell receptor beta chains below, sequenced in a study of blood T cell repertoires in COVID-19. Produced via immunoSEQ multiplex PCR; TCRdb's table is partial and in-frame only. The top ten hold around 12% of the sample, which has about 45,000 clones, around 93% seen once. Material: peripheral blood. These receptors came from a human donor in a cohort sampled during active COVID-19.

V is TRBV28 and J is TRBJ2-5; 8 positions agree with TRBD1. After removal of 3 bases from V and 5 bases from J, the junction contained 5 bases not matched to a gene. The CDR3 length is 14 residues. Germline-derived CDR1 and CDR2 are MDHEN and SYDVKM. The CDR3 sequence is CASSLTGEWETQYF. Written as DNA, the CDR3 is TGTGCCAGCAGTTTGACAGGGGAGTGGGAGACCCAGTACTTC.

The chain has TRBV27 and TRBJ2-7, with 11 nucleotides matching TRBD2. V gave up 3 bases and J gave up 0 bases; unmatched junction bases: 4. The CDR3 contains 16 residues. CDR1 MNHEY and CDR2 SMNVEV come from the germline V gene (reference sequence). The CDR3 bases are TGTGCCAGCAGTTTGACTAGCGGGAAGAGCTCCTACGAGCAGTACTTC. Amino acids: CASSLTSGKSSYEQYF.

The chain is built from TRBV24-1 and TRBJ2-1; 7 bases map to TRBD2. The CDR3 loop spans 17 amino acids. The J segment lost 0 bases and the V segment lost 3 bases, leaving 7 bases of the junction unmatched. The V gene's germline CDR1 is KGHDR and CDR2 SFDVKD. The CDR3 is CATSDGGLAVSYNEQFF. The CDR3 DNA reads as TGTGCCACCAGTGATGGCGGGCTAGCGGTCTCCTACAATGAGCAGTTCTTC.

The chain carries TRBV24-1 and TRBJ1-5, with D perhaps matching TRBD1 (5 bases). Trimming shortened V by 6 bases and J by 7 bases, and 15 bases separated the two germline ends. Germline V gene lookup returns CDR1 KGHDR and CDR2 SFDVKD. This CDR3 is built from 14 residues. The CDR3 protein is CATSNSAGPQPQHF. CDR3 nucleotide sequence: TGTGCCACCAGTAACAGCGCAGGGCCCCAGCCCCAGCATTTT.

J is TRBJ1-3 and V is TRBV6-5; unclear D gene. With 4 bases removed from V and 3 bases from J, the gap between germline ends came to 10 bases. This CDR3 comprises 14 residues. Germline CDR1 reads MNHEY; CDR2 reads SVGAGI. The CDR3 sequence: CASSSGLYGNTIYF. CDR3 DNA: TGTGCCAGCAGTTCGGGTTTGTATGGAAACACCATATATTTT.

The chain uses TRBV27 and TRBJ2-3; weak D call: TRBD2 (6 bases). Looked up from germline, CDR1 is MNHEY and CDR2 is SMNVEV (reference sequence). V was trimmed by 5 bases and J by 1 base, leaving 13 bases between them. The CDR3 has 15 residues. CDR3 in DNA: TGTGCCAGCAGTGGAGGGGAGGCCCGCACAGATACGCAGTATTTT. Its protein is CASSGGEARTDTQYF.

This chain links TRBV20-1 with TRBJ2-6, with D perhaps matching TRBD2 (5 bases). V was clipped by 3 bases and J by 8 bases, with 17 bases between them. Germline V gene sequence: CDR1 DFQATT, CDR2 SNEGSKA (reference sequence). The CDR3 is made up of 15 amino acids. The DNA for the CDR3 is TGCAGTGCTAGTAGTAGAGGGTATGGTACCAACGTCCTGACTTTC. Its protein product is CSASSRGYGTNVLTF.

As DNA, the CDR3 is TGTGCCAGCAGTTATCGGCAGGGAAATGGCTACACCTTC. Encoded protein: CASSYRQGNGYTF. The chain recombines TRBV6-2 or TRBV6-3 with TRBJ1-2, with a weak D call TRBD1 (5 bases). The CDR3 length is 13 residues. Between the trimmed V and J ends, which lost 3 bases and 6 bases, there was a span of 11 bases. The germline V gene has CDR1 MNHEY and CDR2 SVGEGT.

V is TRBV24-1 and J is TRBJ2-1; possibly TRBD1 for D (6 bases). Germline V gene data show CDR1 as KGHDR and CDR2 as SFDVKD. Trimming shortened V by 4 bases and J by 8 bases, and 14 bases separated the two germline ends. This CDR3 region has 14 residues. CDR3 coding DNA: TGTGCCACCAGTGAGGGGGCGGTTTTCGATGAGCAGTTCTTC. It specifies CATSEGAVFDEQFF.

This chain connects TRBV7-2 to TRBJ2-3; 7 bases fit TRBD1. V shed 5 bases and J 2 bases; nucleotides not matched to a gene: 10. The CDR3 length is 16 residues. The germline CDR1 and CDR2 sequences are SGHTA and FQGNSA. CDR3 sequence (DNA): TGTGCCAGCAGCATCCGACAGGGTCTCTTCACAGATACGCAGTATTTT. It yields the protein CASSIRQGLFTDTQYF.

The chain employs TRBV6-5 and TRBJ1-1; tentative D call: TRBD1 (6 bases). The CDR3 totals 12 residues. The germline V gene encodes CDR1 MNHEY and CDR2 SVGAGI. Trimming pared 2 bases from V and 9 bases from J, leaving 10 bases between. The CDR3 region is CASSYPGTKAFF. The CDR3 DNA reads as TGTGCCAGCAGTTACCCCGGGACAAAAGCTTTCTTT.

J is TRBJ1-6 and V is TRBV7-2; D not certain. Trimming took 3 bases from V and 9 from J, leaving 15 bases between them. CDR1 is SGHTA, CDR2 FQGNSA, per germline. The CDR3 has 15 residues. CDR3 sequence: CASSFEAPGISPLHF. In nucleotides, the CDR3 is TGTGCCAGCAGCTTCGAAGCACCCGGTATTTCACCCCTCCACTTT.

The CDR3 DNA follows: TGTGCCAGCAGCTTAGGTCAGGGGAGCTCCTACAATGAGCAGTTCTTC. Protein sequence: CASSLGQGSSYNEQFF. The V gene is TRBV11-2, the J gene TRBJ2-1; tentatively, D is TRBD1 (6 bases). The CDR3 runs 16 residues. The V and J ends lost 1 base and 0 bases respectively, with 10 bases between them. Germline values: CDR1 SGHAT, CDR2 FQNNGV. The full variable domain, with the rest looked up from reference TRBV11-2 and TRBJ2-1, is EAGVAQSPRYKIIEKRQSVAFWCNPISGHATLYWYQQILGQGPKLLIQFQNNGVVDDSQLPKDRFSAERLKGVDSTLKIQPAKLEDSAVYLCASSLGQGSSYNEQFFGPGTRLTVL.

The V call is TRBV2, the J call TRBJ2-1, with a tentative D call TRBD2 (5 bases). Germline values: CDR1 SNHLY, CDR2 FYNNEI. Trimming left V 3 bases short and J 0 bases short, with 9 bases between. The CDR3 is 15 residues long. CDR3 loop: CASSEERSSYNEQFF. The DNA of the CDR3 is TGTGCCAGCAGTGAGGAGCGGAGCTCCTACAATGAGCAGTTCTTC.

The chain is built from TRBV19 and TRBJ2-1, with 8 bases that match TRBD2. Per the germline V gene, CDR1 is LNHDA and CDR2 is SQIVND (reference sequence). The length of the CDR3 is 14 residues. The V and J ends lost 5 bases and 8 bases, in that order; junction bases with no gene match: 8. CDR3 DNA sequence: TGTGCCAGTAGTCCCCCCGGCGGGAGGCATGAGCAGTTCTTC. Translating gives CASSPPGGRHEQFF.

This clone occurred a few times. The chain has TRBV28 and TRBJ1-4; 7 nucleotides line up with TRBD1. The J segment lost 6 bases and the V segment lost 0 bases, leaving 1 base of the junction unmatched. CDR3 length: 14 amino acids. Germline lookup yields CDR1 MDHEN and CDR2 SYDVKM. This chain's CDR3 is CASSLWGTDEKLFF. CDR3 nucleotides: TGTGCCAGCAGTTTATGGGGGACAGATGAAAAACTGTTTTTT.

The chain employs TRBV2 and TRBJ1-6; D is ambiguous. Trimming pared 6 bases from V and 6 bases from J, leaving 15 bases between. Germline loops: CDR1 SNHLY, CDR2 FYNNEI. This CDR3 is 15 amino acids long. The CDR3 coding sequence is TGTGCCAGCAGGGGTGGAGGGCCACCTAATTCACCCCTCCACTTT. Amino acids: CASRGGGPPNSPLHF.

CDR3 region: CASKLAGGPVNTGELFF. Written as DNA, the CDR3 is TGTGCCAGCAAACTAGCGGGGGGCCCTGTCAACACCGGGGAGCTGTTTTTT. J is TRBJ2-2 and V is TRBV27, with 12 nucleotides matching TRBD2. The junction had 8 bases not matched to a gene; V was cut back by 7 bases and J by 2 bases. Germline V gives CDR1 MNHEY, CDR2 SMNVEV (reference sequence). The length of the CDR3 is 17 residues.

The V call is TRBV19, the J call TRBJ2-5; D might be TRBD1 (5 bases). Trimming removed 6 bases at V and 6 bases at J, with 14 bases between. Per the germline V gene, CDR1 is LNHDA and CDR2 is SQIVND (reference sequence). This CDR3 region has 13 residues. DNA for the CDR3: TGTGCCAGTAGGAAGGACACCGCCCAGACCCAGTACTTC. Encoded protein: CASRKDTAQTQYF.

This clone turned up a few times. V gene TRBV27 combines with J gene TRBJ1-6; TRBD1 matches at 8 bases. The J segment lost 6 bases and the V segment lost 10 bases, leaving 8 bases of the junction unmatched. This CDR3 has 14 residues. Germline lookup yields CDR1 MNHEY and CDR2 SMNVEV (reference sequence). CDR3: CATRTGIANSPLHF. The DNA of the CDR3 is TGTGCCACTAGGACAGGGATCGCTAATTCACCCCTCCACTTT.

The V gene is TRBV4-3, the J gene TRBJ2-5, with D maybe TRBD2 (5 bases). Germline V gene data show CDR1 as LGHNA and CDR2 as YSLEER. With 1 base removed from V and 4 bases from J, the gap between germline ends came to 10 bases. The CDR3 has 14 amino acids. The CDR3 protein is CASSQVGSRETQYF. The CDR3 DNA reads as TGCGCCAGCAGCCAAGTTGGGAGCCGAGAGACCCAGTACTTC.

This clone was detected only once. The chain recombines TRBV2 with TRBJ1-2, with 9 bases lining up with TRBD1. The CDR3 runs 15 residues. Germline assignment: CDR1 SNHLY and CDR2 FYNNEI. Unmatched junction bases numbered 9, after V lost 2 bases and J lost 8 bases. The CDR3 sequence is CASSELGGQGQGYTF. In DNA, the CDR3 is TGTGCCAGCAGTGAACTGGGGGGACAGGGACAGGGCTACACCTTC.

The rearrangement links TRBV4-3 to TRBJ1-2; TRBD1 is a possible D gene (5 bases). Germline V gene lookup returns CDR1 LGHNA and CDR2 YSLEER. With 1 base removed from V and 5 bases from J, the gap between germline ends came to 8 bases. The CDR3 spans 13 residues. CDR3 loop: CASSQVGGYGYTF. The CDR3 DNA sequence: TGCGCCAGCAGCCAAGTGGGGGGGTATGGCTACACCTTC.

The chain is built from TRBV6-2 or TRBV6-3 and TRBJ2-1; 8 nucleotides match TRBD2. This CDR3 has 17 residues. The germline gives CDR1 MNHEY, CDR2 SVGEGT. Germline trimming cut 4 bases from V and 6 bases from J; bases unmatched to any gene: 14. Here the CDR3 reads CASSSSFSGGRINEQFF. As DNA, the CDR3 is TGTGCCAGCAGTTCCTCTTTCTCGGGAGGGCGTATCAATGAGCAGTTCTTC.